This is a list of T cell receptor beta chains from one sample in a study of cytomegalovirus exposure and HLA in healthy donors. The table came from immunoSEQ multiplex PCR; TCRdb's copy has only in-frame clones and leaves some out. This sample has 150,000 to 250,000 clones; roughly 79% occur once, and the top ten carry around 1.9%. Specimen: PBMCs. The receptors derive from a man aged 30 to 39 in good health and CMV-seronegative. Both conserved end residues are trimmed from each CDR3. The order of the fields is CDR3 length, J gene, V gene, CDR3 protein.

length: 13; J: TRBJ1-3; V: TRBV2; CDR3: ASNLLAALGNTIY
length: 10; J: TRBJ1-1; V: TRBV7-8; CDR3: ASTPGGREAF
length: 13; J: TRBJ2-1; V: TRBV6-5; CDR3: ASSYNLGVFNEQF
length: 10; J: TRBJ2-1; V: TRBV29-1; CDR3: SASGSYNEQF
length: 13; J: TRBJ1-3; V: TRBV2; CDR3: ASSAGTVSGNTIY
length: 14; J: TRBJ2-7; V: TRBV9; CDR3: ASSAHRDRNPYEQY
length: 16; J: TRBJ2-2; V: TRBV7-9; CDR3: ASSPDQWWRGNTGELF
length: 16; J: TRBJ2-3; V: TRBV7-2; CDR3: ASSPRPGLAGSTDTQY
length: 12; J: TRBJ2-3; V: TRBV11-3; CDR3: ASSLVAGSDTQY
length: 11; J: TRBJ2-2; V: TRBV27; CDR3: ASSSTGTGELF
length: 11; J: TRBJ1-5; V: TRBV19; CDR3: ASSRSWTGPQH
length: 13; J: TRBJ2-5; V: TRBV11-2; CDR3: ASSLVGGGQETQY
length: 13; J: TRBJ2-3; V: TRBV14; CDR3: ASSQDLLSADTQY
length: 13; J: TRBJ1-1; V: TRBV5-1; CDR3: ASSPNRQGGTEAF
length: 12; J: TRBJ2-5; V: TRBV25-1; CDR3: ASSVAGGPGTQY
length: 13; J: TRBJ2-5; V: TRBV2; CDR3: ASTGTSGRSGEQY
length: 13; J: TRBJ2-7; V: TRBV11-2; CDR3: ASSRGLAGPYEQY
length: 14; J: TRBJ1-1; V: TRBV7-9; CDR3: ASSSTDVTGDTEAF
length: 12; J: TRBJ2-7; V: TRBV12-2; CDR3: ASRLVGVFYEQY
length: 13; J: TRBJ2-3; V: TRBV11-1; CDR3: ASSLRAGGRDTQY
length: 11; J: TRBJ2-5; V: TRBV4-1; CDR3: ASSQPAGETQY
length: 13; J: TRBJ2-1; V: TRBV9; CDR3: ASSGGTGSYNEQF
length: 16; J: TRBJ2-7; V: TRBV6-1; CDR3: ASSEAGQGWAGAYEQY
length: 13; J: TRBJ1-1; V: TRBV28; CDR3: ASSGTGGRYTEAF
length: 14; J: TRBJ2-5; V: TRBV5-1; CDR3: ASSPWSSRGGETQY
length: 13; J: TRBJ2-2; V: TRBV4-2; CDR3: ASSQDEGGAGELF
length: 12; J: TRBJ2-1; V: TRBV7-3; CDR3: ASSLPGTQNEQF
length: 13; J: TRBJ2-3; V: TRBV7-9; CDR3: ASTGTSGEPDTQY
length: 14; J: TRBJ2-5; V: TRBV2; CDR3: ASSDPSGASQETQY
length: 15; J: TRBJ2-1; V: TRBV5-6; CDR3: ASSFVRRGTVYNEQF
length: 11; J: TRBJ1-1; V: TRBV25-1; CDR3: ASISPGSRTAF
length: 13; J: .; V: TRBV27; CDR3: ASRKTGLNSYEQY
length: 14; J: TRBJ1-5; V: TRBV5-6; CDR3: ASSPGGLRAHQPQH
length: 13; J: TRBJ2-7; V: TRBV7-9; CDR3: ASSHRQRNIYEQY
length: 12; J: TRBJ2-3; V: TRBV29-1; CDR3: SVSLAGITDTQY
length: 14; J: TRBJ2-3; V: TRBV18; CDR3: ASSNLREGRGDTQY
length: 11; J: TRBJ2-4; V: TRBV5-1; CDR3: ASSSSSGVDQY
length: 12; J: TRBJ2-1; V: TRBV15; CDR3: ATSIGQGVNEQF
length: 12; J: TRBJ1-6; V: TRBV6-4; CDR3: ASSVQGPDSPLH
length: 14; J: TRBJ2-2; V: TRBV5-6; CDR3: ASSLGDGQYTGELF